What follows are 15 T cell receptor beta chains derived from one specimen sequenced in a study of cytomegalovirus exposure and HLA in healthy donors. The primer mix had 60 Vbeta and 13 Jbeta primers. Data came from immunoSEQ multiplex PCR; TCRdb stores just in-frame clones and leaves some out. This sample has 89,000 or so clones, with about 81% found just once. The sample consisted of PBMCs. The receptors were sampled from a man aged 60-69 years in good health and CMV-seronegative.

The sample holds one count of this clone. The gene calls are TRBV9 and TRBJ2-2; 7 positions agree with TRBD2. V trimming: 4 bases; J trimming: 9 bases; junction bases outside the gene matches: 15. Per the germline V gene, CDR1 is SGDLS and CDR2 is YYNGEE. The CDR3 is 16 residues long. CDR3: CASSHSGAGSMRELFF. The CDR3 DNA sequence: TGTGCCAGCAGCCACAGCGGGGCTGGGTCAATGAGGGAGCTGTTTTTT.

This chain uses TRBV10-3 with TRBJ1-1, with 7 bases fitting TRBD1. Germline V lookup: CDR1 ENHRY, CDR2 SYGVKD. This CDR3 comprises 13 residues. With V trimmed by 8 bases and J by 6 bases, 9 bases remained unmatched. CDR3 nucleotide sequence: TGTGCCATCGGGACCTATCAGGGGGCTGAAGCTTTCTTT. As protein: CAIGTYQGAEAFF.

The chain has TRBV7-8 and TRBJ2-3; D ambiguous. V lost 3 bases and J 2 bases, leaving 15 bases between the germline ends. The CDR3 loop spans 16 amino acids. Per the germline V gene, CDR1 is SGHVS and CDR2 is FQNEAQ. The CDR3 nucleotides read TGTGCCAGCAGCTTCTCAGAGAGGCATCCCACAGATACGCAGTATTTT. Translated, it gives CASSFSERHPTDTQYF. Full variable domain (missing parts from reference TRBV7-8 and TRBJ2-3): GAGVSQSPRYKVAKRGQDVALRCDPISGHVSLFWYQQALGQGPEFLTYFQNEAQLDKSGLPSDRFFAERPEGSVSTLKIQRTQQEDSAVYLCASSFSERHPTDTQYFGPGTRLTVL.

The chain uses TRBV15 and TRBJ1-2, with 7 bases matching TRBD1. V lost 1 base and J lost 4; bases outside the gene matches: 6. From germline, CDR1 is LNHNV and CDR2 YYDKDF (reference sequence). This CDR3 contains 15 residues. CDR3 in amino acids: CATSRAHRGSYGYTF. The CDR3 bases are TGTGCCACCAGCAGAGCCCACAGGGGATCCTATGGCTACACCTTC.

This clone was counted only a few times. The gene calls are TRBV5-1 and TRBJ2-1; TRBD2 aligns across 11 bases. The germline V gene encodes CDR1 SGHRS and CDR2 YFSETQ. The CDR3 has 20 residues. Unmatched junction bases numbered 23, after V lost 4 bases and J lost 8 bases. CDR3 protein: CASSPGGSRLAGLLDDEQFF. CDR3 in DNA: TGCGCCAGCAGCCCCGGCGGAAGCCGACTAGCGGGGCTGTTAGATGATGAGCAGTTCTTC.

The genes are TRBV6-1 and TRBJ1-1; D possibly corresponds to TRBD1 (5 bases). Germline CDR1 and CDR2: MNHNS and SASEGT. This CDR3 comprises 15 residues. V was pared by 6 bases and J by 1 base, with 15 bases between. CDR3 in amino acids: CASSALGGENTEAFF. The CDR3 DNA follows: TGTGCCAGCAGCGCCTTGGGGGGAGAGAACACTGAAGCTTTCTTT.

This chain connects TRBV27 to TRBJ1-6; D call uncertain. The CDR3 covers 18 residues. Germline V gene data show CDR1 as MNHEY and CDR2 as SMNVEV (reference sequence). Trimming pared 5 bases from V and 0 bases from J, leaving 17 bases between. The CDR3 DNA is TGTGCCAGCAGTCTACTTGTGGAGGCCAGCTCCTATAATTCACCCCTCCACTTT. It is translated as CASSLLVEASSYNSPLHF.

As for this clone: The same CDR3 also results from other DNA sequences found in this sample. The chain couples TRBV18 to TRBJ1-1; 7 bases align to TRBD1. Germline V CDR1 and CDR2: KGHSH, LQKENI. CDR3 length equals 13 residues. J lost 1 base, V lost 4 bases, and 0 bases had no gene match. The CDR3 coding sequence is TGTGCCAGCTCACAGGGGGCGAACACTGAAGCTTTCTTT. Translating it yields CASSQGANTEAFF.

The chain carries TRBV9 and TRBJ1-4, with D tentatively TRBD1 (5 bases). This CDR3 has 15 amino acids. Per germline, CDR1 SGDLS and CDR2 YYNGEE. V dropped 0 bases and J dropped 5 bases, with 11 bases sitting between them. The CDR3 spells CASSVEGQTNEKLFF. For the CDR3, the DNA is TGTGCCAGCAGCGTAGAGGGGCAGACCAATGAAAAACTGTTTTTT. Full variable domain (outside the CDR3, taken from reference TRBV9 and TRBJ1-4): DSGVTQTPKHLITATGQRVTLRCSPRSGDLSVYWYQQSLDQGLQFLIQYYNGEERAKGNILERFSAQQFPDLHSELNLSSLELGDSALYFCASSVEGQTNEKLFFGSGTQLSVL.

The chain is built from TRBV4-1 and TRBJ1-2; D not resolved. The V gene lost 3 bases and the J gene lost 0 bases, with 8 bases spanning the gap. The germline V gene has CDR1 MGHRA and CDR2 YSYEKL. The CDR3 covers 14 residues. CDR3 loop: CASSHHGSNYGYTF. CDR3 coding DNA: TGCGCCAGCAGCCATCACGGTTCTAACTATGGCTACACCTTC.

The chain combines TRBV5-4 with TRBJ1-1; 10 bases map to TRBD1. The V and J ends lost 3 bases and 3 bases, in that order; junction bases with no gene match: 5. This CDR3 region has 15 residues. The germline V gene encodes CDR1 SGHNT and CDR2 YYREEE (reference sequence). The CDR3 nucleotides are TGTGCCAGCAGCTGGTCCGGGACAGGGGACACTGAAGCTTTCTTT. Translation: CASSWSGTGDTEAFF.

The chain links TRBV5-1 to TRBJ2-5, with 12 bases lining up with TRBD2. This CDR3 contains 20 residues. CDR1 SGHRS and CDR2 YFSETQ come from the germline V gene. The V gene end was trimmed by 1 base and the J gene end by 4 bases; junction bases not matched to a gene: 17. The CDR3 DNA follows: TGCGCCAGCAGCTTGCCGGCGACCGGGACTAGCGGGCCCAGCGGAGAGACCCAGTACTTC. Encoded protein: CASSLPATGTSGPSGETQYF.

This chain joins TRBV30 and TRBJ1-4, with 7 bases fitting TRBD1. Germline loops: CDR1 GTSNPN, CDR2 SVGIG (reference sequence). The CDR3 runs 14 residues. Unmatched junction bases numbered 4, after V lost 1 base and J lost 5 bases. CDR3 coding DNA: TGTGCCTGGAGTGGGGACAGAGCCAATGAAAAACTGTTTTTT. It translates to CAWSGDRANEKLFF.

This sequence joins TRBV5-6 and TRBJ2-1; D is possibly TRBD2 (6 bases). The V gene's germline CDR1 is SGHDT and CDR2 YYEEEE. Trimming took off 4 bases at V and 7 bases at J, with 12 bases between the two ends. CDR3 size: 13 residues. This CDR3 reads CASSMGLGNEQFF. CDR3 DNA: TGTGCCAGCAGCATGGGACTCGGGAATGAGCAGTTCTTC.

The rearrangement links TRBV5-1 to TRBJ2-1; no reliable D call. Germline CDR1 reads SGHRS; CDR2 reads YFSETQ. The CDR3 has 12 residues. V lost 0 bases and J 9 bases, leaving 7 bases between the germline ends. The CDR3 bases are TGCGCCAGCAGCTTGGTGGCAGTTGAGCAGTTCTTC. As protein: CASSLVAVEQFF. Full variable domain (outside the CDR3, taken from reference TRBV5-1 and TRBJ2-1): KAGVTQTPRYLIKTRGQQVTLSCSPISGHRSVSWYQQTPGQGLQFLFEYFSETQRNKGNFPGRFSGRQFSNSRSEMNVSTLELGDSALYLCASSLVAVEQFFGPGTRLTVL.